This T cell receptor (beta chain) was sequenced during a study of technical replicates of blood from a handful of donors. This table comes from immunoSEQ multiplex PCR, and its TCRdb copy is limited to in-frame clones, with some not included. The data contain approximately 88,000 clones, roughly 96% of them seen just once; the ten biggest clones take up just over 0.3%. V dropped 3 bases and J dropped 1 base, with 7 bases sitting between them. Germline-derived CDR1 and CDR2 are KGHSH and LQKENI. The CDR3 is 13 residues long. The sequencing sample was made of T cells isolated from PBMCs. The chain links TRBV18 to TRBJ2-7, with D possibly TRBD2 on 5 matching bases. The TCR comes from a human donor in good health. The DNA of the CDR3 is TGTGCCAGCTCACCCGGGGATTCCTACGAGCAGTACTTC. Translating gives CASSPGDSYEQYF.